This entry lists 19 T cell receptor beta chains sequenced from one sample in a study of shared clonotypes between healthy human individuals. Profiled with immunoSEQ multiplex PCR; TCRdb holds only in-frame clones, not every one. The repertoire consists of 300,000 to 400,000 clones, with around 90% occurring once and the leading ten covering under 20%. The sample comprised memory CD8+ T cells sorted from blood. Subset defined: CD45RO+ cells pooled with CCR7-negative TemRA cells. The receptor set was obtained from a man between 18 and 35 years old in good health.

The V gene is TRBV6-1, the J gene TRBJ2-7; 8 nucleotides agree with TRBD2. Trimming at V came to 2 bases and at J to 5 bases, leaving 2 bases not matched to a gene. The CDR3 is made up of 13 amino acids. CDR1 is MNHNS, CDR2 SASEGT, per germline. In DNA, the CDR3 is TGTGCCAGCAGTGAAACAGCGGGGGACGAGCAGTACTTC. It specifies CASSETAGDEQYF.

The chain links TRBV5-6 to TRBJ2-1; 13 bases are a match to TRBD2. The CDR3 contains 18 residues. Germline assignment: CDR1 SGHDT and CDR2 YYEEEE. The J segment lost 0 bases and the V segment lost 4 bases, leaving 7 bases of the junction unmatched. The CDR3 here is CASSRWTSGGSSYNEQFF. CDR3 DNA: TGTGCCAGCAGCCGATGGACTAGCGGGGGATCCTCCTACAATGAGCAGTTCTTC.

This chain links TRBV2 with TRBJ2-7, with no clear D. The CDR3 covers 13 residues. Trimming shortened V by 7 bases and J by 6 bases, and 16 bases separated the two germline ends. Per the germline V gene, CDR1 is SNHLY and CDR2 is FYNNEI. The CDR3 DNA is TGTGCCAGCACCCGCTCGGGCGGTTCCGAGCAGTACTTC. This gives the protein CASTRSGGSEQYF.

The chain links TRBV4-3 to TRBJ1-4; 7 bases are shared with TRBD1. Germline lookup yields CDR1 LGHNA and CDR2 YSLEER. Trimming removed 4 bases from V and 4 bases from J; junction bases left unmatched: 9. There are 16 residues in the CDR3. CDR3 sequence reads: CASSPTGGDSNEKLFF. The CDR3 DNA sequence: TGCGCCAGCAGCCCAACCGGCGGGGACAGTAATGAAAAACTGTTTTTT.

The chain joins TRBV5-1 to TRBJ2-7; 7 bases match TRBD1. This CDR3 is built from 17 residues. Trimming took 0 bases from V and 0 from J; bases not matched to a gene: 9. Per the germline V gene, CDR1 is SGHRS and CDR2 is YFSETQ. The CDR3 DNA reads TGCGCCAGCAGCTTGGAGGCCGGGACAGCGAGCTCCTACGAGCAGTACTTC. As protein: CASSLEAGTASSYEQYF.

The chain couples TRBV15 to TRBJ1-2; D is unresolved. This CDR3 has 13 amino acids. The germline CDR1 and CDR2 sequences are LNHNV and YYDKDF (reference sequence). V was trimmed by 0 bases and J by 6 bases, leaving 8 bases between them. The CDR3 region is CATSREHTDGYTF. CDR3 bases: TGTGCCACCAGCAGAGAGCACACTGATGGCTACACCTTC.

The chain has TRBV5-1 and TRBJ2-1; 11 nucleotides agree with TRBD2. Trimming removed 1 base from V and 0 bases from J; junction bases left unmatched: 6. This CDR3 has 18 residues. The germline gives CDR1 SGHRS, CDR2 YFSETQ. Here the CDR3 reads CASSLSLAGGPSYNEQFF. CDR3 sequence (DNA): TGCGCCAGCAGCTTGAGCCTAGCGGGAGGCCCCTCCTACAATGAGCAGTTCTTC.

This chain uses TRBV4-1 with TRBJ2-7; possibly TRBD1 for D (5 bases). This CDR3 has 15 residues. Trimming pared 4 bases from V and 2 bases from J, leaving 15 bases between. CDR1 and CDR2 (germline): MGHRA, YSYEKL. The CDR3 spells CASSPRDSSTYEQYF. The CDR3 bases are TGCGCCAGCAGCCCCCGTGACAGTTCCACCTACGAGCAGTACTTC.

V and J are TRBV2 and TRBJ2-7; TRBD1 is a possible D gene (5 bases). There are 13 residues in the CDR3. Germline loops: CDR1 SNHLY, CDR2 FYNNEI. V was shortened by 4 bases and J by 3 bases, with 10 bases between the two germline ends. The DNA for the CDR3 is TGTGCCAGCAGTGCAGGGTCTCGCTACGAGCAGTACTTC. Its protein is CASSAGSRYEQYF.

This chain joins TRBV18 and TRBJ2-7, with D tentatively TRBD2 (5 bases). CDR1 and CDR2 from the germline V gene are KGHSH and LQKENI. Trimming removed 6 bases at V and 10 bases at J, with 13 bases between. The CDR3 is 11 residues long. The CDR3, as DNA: TGTGCCAGCTCCCTTACTAGATCTCAGTACTTC. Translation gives CASSLTRSQYF.

The CDR3 DNA sequence: TGTGCCAGCAGCCTCGGTGGTGTCACCGGCTACACCTTC. Its protein product is CASSLGGVTGYTF. The V and J genes are TRBV7-6 and TRBJ1-2; D remains ambiguous. The germline CDR1 and CDR2 sequences are SGHVS and FNYEAQ. Trimming removed 5 bases from V and 8 bases from J, with 15 bases in between. The CDR3 is 13 amino acids. Looking up the rest from reference TRBV7-6 and TRBJ1-2 gives the full variable domain: GAGVSQSPRYKVTKRGQDVALRCDPISGHVSLYWYRQALGQGPEFLTYFNYEAQQDKSGLPNDRFSAERPEGSISTLTIQRTEQRDSAMYRCASSLGGVTGYTFGSGTRLTVV.

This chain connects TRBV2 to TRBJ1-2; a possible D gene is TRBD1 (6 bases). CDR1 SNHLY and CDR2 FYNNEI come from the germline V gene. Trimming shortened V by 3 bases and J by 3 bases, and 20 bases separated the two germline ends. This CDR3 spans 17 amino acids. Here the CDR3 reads CASSDSEGVSTDYGYTF. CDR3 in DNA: TGTGCCAGCAGTGATTCGGAGGGGGTGTCAACTGACTATGGCTACACCTTC.

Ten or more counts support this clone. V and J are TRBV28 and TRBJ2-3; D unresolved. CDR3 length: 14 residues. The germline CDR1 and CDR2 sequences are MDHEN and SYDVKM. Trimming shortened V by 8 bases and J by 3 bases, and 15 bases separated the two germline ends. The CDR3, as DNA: TGTGCCAGCGCCTTTGTGAGTGGGACAGATACGCAGTATTTT. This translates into CASAFVSGTDTQYF.

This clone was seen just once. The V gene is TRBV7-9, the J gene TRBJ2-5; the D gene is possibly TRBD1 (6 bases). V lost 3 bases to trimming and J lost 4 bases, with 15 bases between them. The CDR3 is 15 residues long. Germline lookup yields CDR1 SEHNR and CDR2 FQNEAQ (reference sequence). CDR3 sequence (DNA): TGTGCCAGCAGCTTGAGTTCAGGGGCGAGAGAGACCCAGTACTTC. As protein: CASSLSSGARETQYF.

CDR3 bases: TGCGCCAGCAGTATTGGACTAGCGGGAGAGGAGTTCTTC. Amino acid sequence: CASSIGLAGEEFF. The rearrangement joins TRBV10-2 to TRBJ2-1; 13 bases align to TRBD2. With 5 bases clipped from V and 14 bases from J, the junction kept 6 bases outside the gene matches. The germline CDR1 and CDR2 sequences are WSHSY and SAAADI. The CDR3 consists of 13 residues.

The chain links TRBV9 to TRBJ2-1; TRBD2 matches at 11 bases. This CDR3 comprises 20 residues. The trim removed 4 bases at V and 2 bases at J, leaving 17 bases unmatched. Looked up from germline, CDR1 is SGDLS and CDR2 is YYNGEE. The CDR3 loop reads CASSPRRLAGIYSAYNEQFF. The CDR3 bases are TGTGCCAGCAGCCCAAGGCGACTAGCGGGGATCTATAGCGCCTACAATGAGCAGTTCTTC.

The CDR3 DNA reads as TGTGCCAGCAGCTCTCTGGGGGACAGATCCTACGAGCAGTACTTC. Protein: CASSSLGDRSYEQYF. The V and J genes are TRBV7-2 and TRBJ2-7, with 7 bases aligning to TRBD1. V lost 4 bases to trimming and J lost 1 base; unmatched junction nucleotides: 7. The CDR3 extends over 15 amino acids. CDR1 is SGHTA and CDR2 is FQGNSA in the germline V gene.

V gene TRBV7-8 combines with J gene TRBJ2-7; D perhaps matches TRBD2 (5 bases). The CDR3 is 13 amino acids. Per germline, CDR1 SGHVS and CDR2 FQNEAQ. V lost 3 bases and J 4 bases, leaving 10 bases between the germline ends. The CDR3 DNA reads TGTGCCAGCAGCTTCGCCGGGGAATACGAGCAGTACTTC. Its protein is CASSFAGEYEQYF.

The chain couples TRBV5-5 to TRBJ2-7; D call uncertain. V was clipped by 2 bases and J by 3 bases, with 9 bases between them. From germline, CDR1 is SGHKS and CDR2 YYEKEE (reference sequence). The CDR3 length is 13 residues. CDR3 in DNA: TGTGCCAGCAGCTTTGGTGGCGGCTACGAGCAGTACTTC. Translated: CASSFGGGYEQYF.